This T cell receptor beta chain was identified during a study of graft-versus-host responses after intestinal transplantation. Study in general: The transplants performed in recipients were multivisceral, liver-intestinal, or isolated intestinal. The recipients all started with anti-thymocyte globulin induction and then took tacrolimus and steroids for 3 to 4 years. Overall study findings and caveats: GvH clones occurred in recipient marrow; some first appeared in ileum or blood. Early HvG declines after transplant were associated with peak circulating GvH clone levels.

The CDR3 sequence is 12 residues long. CDR1 and CDR2 (germline): SGHVS, FQNEAQ. V gave up 2 bases and J gave up 9 bases; unmatched junction bases: 1. Profiled with immunoSEQ multiplex PCR; TCRdb holds only in-frame clones, not every one. The table lists about 90,000 clones, roughly 85% of them singletons. A word on this clone: Antigen: not known.

The gene calls are TRBV7-8 and TRBJ2-3; 8 nucleotides agree with TRBD2. The sample in question was unstimulated CD4+ T cells sorted from spleen or lymph node cells, obtained before intestinal transplant. The source is a human donor who received an intestinal transplant. CDR3 protein: CASSLPGGTQYF. The CDR3 region has the DNA TGTGCCAGCAGCTTACCGGGGGGGACGCAGTATTTT. Together with reference TRBV7-8 and TRBJ2-3, the CDR3 gives the full variable domain: GAGVSQSPRYKVAKRGQDVALRCDPISGHVSLFWYQQALGQGPEFLTYFQNEAQLDKSGLPSDRFFAERPEGSVSTLKIQRTQQEDSAVYLCASSLPGGTQYFGPGTRLTVL.